Presented here are 16 T cell receptor beta chains from one specimen sequenced in a study of CD8 T cells in Susac syndrome. Reverse transcription used roughly 0.45 to 1 ug RNA and random hexamers. TCRdb independently ran MiXCR on the immunoSEQ multiplex PCR reads; one entry per CDR3 protein. This table holds roughly 250,000 distinct CDR3 sequences, 90% to 97% found once. The sequencing sample was made of CD4+ T cells from PBMCs. The receptors here all came from a human donor with Susac syndrome.

V and J are TRBV10-3 and TRBJ2-1, with TRBD2 matching over 8 bases. Per germline, CDR1 ENHRY and CDR2 SYGVKD. Trimming cost V 6 bases and J 0 bases; bases outside gene matches: 4. The CDR3 consists of 15 residues. The CDR3 sequence: CAISPGLGSYNEQFF. As DNA, the CDR3 is TGTGCCATCAGCCCGGGACTAGGCTCCTACAATGAGCAGTTCTTC.

The genes are TRBV6-5 and TRBJ2-7, with D tentatively TRBD1 (6 bases). Germline V gene lookup returns CDR1 MNHEY and CDR2 SVGAGI. The CDR3 extends over 11 amino acids. Trimming left V 6 bases short and J 13 bases short, with 16 bases between. Written as DNA, the CDR3 is TGTGCCAGCAGCCGACGAGACAGGTTCTACTTC. Amino acid sequence: CASSRRDRFYF.

The chain has TRBV24-1 and TRBJ1-1, with a weak D call TRBD1 (6 bases). Germline V gene sequence: CDR1 KGHDR, CDR2 SFDVKD. The CDR3 contains 13 residues. Trimming left V 5 bases short and J 5 bases short, with 11 bases between. In DNA form, the CDR3 reads TGTGCCACCAGTGGGGAGGGGGTAACTGAAGCTTTCTTT. Protein sequence: CATSGEGVTEAFF.

V gene TRBV20-1 combines with J gene TRBJ2-5, with D possibly matching TRBD2 (6 bases). This CDR3 has 15 amino acids. V was trimmed by 2 bases and J by 5 bases, leaving 18 bases between them. CDR1 and CDR2 from the germline V gene are DFQATT and SNEGSKA (reference sequence). DNA for the CDR3: TGCAGTGCTAGACCCCCCCTAGGGACTGGGGAGACCCAGTACTTC. Its translation is CSARPPLGTGETQYF.

CDR3 coding DNA: TGTGCCAGCACTGGGAGCACAGATACGCAGTATTTT. It specifies CASTGSTDTQYF. The chain uses TRBV12-3 or TRBV12-4 and TRBJ2-3, with D unclear. V was pared by 7 bases and J by 0 bases, with 5 bases between. The CDR3 extends over 12 amino acids.

This rearrangement joins TRBV3-1 to TRBJ2-1, with 9 bases fitting TRBD1. CDR1 is LGHDT, CDR2 YNNKEL, per germline (reference sequence). The CDR3 length is 14 residues. J was trimmed by 7 bases and V by 1 base; bases with no gene match: 2. The CDR3 DNA reads as TGTGCCAGCAGCCAAGTTGGACAGGGGAATGAGCAGTTCTTC. Its translation: CASSQVGQGNEQFF.

This chain links TRBV12-3 or TRBV12-4 with TRBJ2-4, with D perhaps matching TRBD2 (6 bases). V gave up 3 bases and J gave up 1 base, with 10 bases separating them. CDR3 length: 15 amino acids. The CDR3 region is CASSLGLLAKNIQYF. CDR3 in DNA: TGTGCCAGCAGTTTGGGACTTTTGGCCAAAAACATTCAGTACTTC.

This sequence joins TRBV30 and TRBJ1-2; D unresolved. This CDR3 has 13 residues. Between the trimmed V and J ends, which lost 0 bases and 8 bases, there was a span of 13 bases. The germline V gene has CDR1 GTSNPN and CDR2 SVGIG (reference sequence). CDR3 DNA: TGTGCCTGGAGTGTGGTACCTAGTGAAGGCTACACCTTC. Translating gives CAWSVVPSEGYTF.

This chain connects TRBV18 to TRBJ2-7; TRBD2 might be the D (5 bases). Per the germline V gene, CDR1 is KGHSH and CDR2 is LQKENI. CDR3 length: 15 amino acids. V was pared by 1 base and J by 2 bases, with 12 bases between. The CDR3 sequence is CASSPLPEGPYEQYF. As DNA, the CDR3 is TGTGCCAGCTCACCACTCCCAGAGGGTCCCTACGAGCAGTACTTC.

The chain links TRBV29-1 to TRBJ1-2; D perhaps matches TRBD1 (6 bases). Trimming removed 3 bases at V and 4 bases at J, with 9 bases between. Germline assignment: CDR1 SQVTM and CDR2 ANQGSEA. CDR3 length: 12 residues. Here the CDR3 reads CSVEVGAYGYTF. For the CDR3, the DNA is TGCAGCGTTGAGGTGGGGGCCTATGGCTACACCTTC.

This CDR3 reads CASSSGGLAGYEQYF. CDR3 sequence (DNA): TGTGCCAGCAGTTCGGGCGGACTAGCGGGCTACGAGCAGTACTTC. The V call is TRBV5-4, the J call TRBJ2-7; TRBD2 agrees at 11 bases. Germline loops: CDR1 SGHNT, CDR2 YYREEE (reference sequence). Trimming took 5 bases from V and 3 from J; bases not matched to a gene: 7. There are 15 residues in the CDR3.

The rearrangement uses TRBV20-1 and TRBJ2-1; D is unresolved. Germline-derived CDR1 and CDR2 are DFQATT and SNEGSKA (reference sequence). Trimming cost V 3 bases and J 4 bases, with 13 bases left between them. This CDR3 region has 14 residues. CDR3 nucleotide sequence: TGCAGTGCTAGGGATAGATTCAAATACAATGAGCAGTTCTTC. Translated: CSARDRFKYNEQFF.

This chain uses TRBV9 with TRBJ2-5; the D is unclear. The CDR3 spans 13 residues. Germline CDR1 SGDLS, CDR2 YYNGEE. The V gene lost 0 bases and the J gene lost 4 bases, with 7 bases spanning the gap. CDR3: CASSVERGETQYF. CDR3 nucleotides: TGTGCCAGCAGCGTAGAAAGAGGAGAGACCCAGTACTTC.

This chain uses TRBV30 with TRBJ2-5; TRBD2 is a possible D gene (7 bases). The V gene's germline CDR1 is GTSNPN and CDR2 SVGIG (reference sequence). Trimming left V 1 base short and J 5 bases short, with 17 bases between. The CDR3 runs to 15 residues. CDR3 nucleotide sequence: TGTGCCTGGAGTGCTCGGCGCAGGGGAGGGGAGACCCAGTACTTC. Translating it yields CAWSARRRGGETQYF.

The gene calls are TRBV29-1 and TRBJ1-5, with unresolved D. The CDR3 runs 13 residues. Germline values: CDR1 SQVTM, CDR2 ANQGSEA. Trimming pared 2 bases from V and 4 bases from J, leaving 9 bases between. CDR3 coding DNA: TGCAGCGTTGAAATTCAGGAAAATCAGCCCCAGCATTTT. Translation gives CSVEIQENQPQHF.

The genes are TRBV4-1 and TRBJ1-2; 7 bases agree with TRBD1. Trimming at V came to 0 bases and at J to 6 bases, leaving 4 bases not matched to a gene. CDR1 MGHRA and CDR2 YSYEKL come from the germline V gene. The CDR3 runs to 14 residues. CDR3 DNA sequence: TGCGCCAGCAGCCAAGATCGACAGGGCGATGGCTACACCTTC. It yields the protein CASSQDRQGDGYTF.